This T cell receptor beta chain was obtained from a study of T cell repertoires in cytomegalovirus infection. For the study at large: Indications of both CMV infection and matching HLA type were provided by public TCR beta signatures.

Via MiXCR, TCRdb re-called the reads, giving one row per CDR3 protein. Of hundreds of thousands of distinct CDR3 sequences in the sample, roughly 30% were seen once. A remark on this clonotype: What it recognizes is unknown.

The clonotype originates from a human donor in good health (CMV status not recorded). Some clones in this sample may be carry-over from other donors' samples. The sample consisted of cultured CD8+ T cells from PBMCs, taken from culture after CMV antigen stimulation.

The CDR3: CASSLQGWETQYF. The CDR3 DNA is TGTGCCAGCAGCTTACAGGGTTGGGAGACCCAGTACTTC. The chain carries TRBV7-3 and TRBJ2-5, with a tentative D call TRBD1 (5 bases). The germline gives CDR1 SGHTA, CDR2 FQGTGA. The V end lost 2 bases, the J end lost 5 bases, and 9 bases lay between the germline ends. The CDR3 covers 13 residues.